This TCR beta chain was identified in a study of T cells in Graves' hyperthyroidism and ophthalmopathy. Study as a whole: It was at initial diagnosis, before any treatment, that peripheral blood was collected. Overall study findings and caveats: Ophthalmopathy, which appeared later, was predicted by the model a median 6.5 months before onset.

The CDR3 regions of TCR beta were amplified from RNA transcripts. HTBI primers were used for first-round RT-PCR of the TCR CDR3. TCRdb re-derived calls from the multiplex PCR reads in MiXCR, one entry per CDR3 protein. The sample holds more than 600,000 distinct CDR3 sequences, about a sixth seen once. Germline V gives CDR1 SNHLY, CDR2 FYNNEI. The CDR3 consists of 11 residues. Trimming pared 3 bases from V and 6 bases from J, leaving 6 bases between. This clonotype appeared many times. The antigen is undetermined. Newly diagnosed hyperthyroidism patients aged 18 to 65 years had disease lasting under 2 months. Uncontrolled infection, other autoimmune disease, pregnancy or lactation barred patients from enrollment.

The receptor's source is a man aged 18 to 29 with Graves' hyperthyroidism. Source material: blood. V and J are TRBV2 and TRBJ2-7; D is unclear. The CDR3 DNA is TGTGCCAGCAGTGAGTACGTCGAGCAGTACTTC. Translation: CASSEYVEQYF.